These T cell receptor beta chains were read from a single sample in a study of CD8+ T cells in alopecia areata. Generated by immunoSEQ multiplex PCR, the TCRdb table keeps only in-frame clones and is missing some. The data hold roughly 120,000 clones, with less than 75% observed a single time. This material consisted of CD8+ T cells sorted from blood, taken at week 4, from a patient treated with tofacitinib. These receptors were collected from a human donor with alopecia areata. The CDR3 runs from the conserved cysteine through the conserved F or W.

J | length | V | CDR3
TRBJ2-7 | 15 | TRBV30 | CAWSGDRTLSYEQYF
TRBJ1-1 | 12 | TRBV14 | CASSHGGTEAFF
TRBJ2-1 | 13 | TRBV29-1 | CSVETGENNEQFF
TRBJ2-6 | 18 | TRBV4-1 | CASSQSGTGALGANVLTF
TRBJ2-7 | 12 | TRBV29-1 | CSLTGQGYEQYF
TRBJ1-1 | 10 | TRBV2 | CASQNIEAFF
TRBJ2-5 | 15 | TRBV6-5 | CASSRSLAARETQYF
TRBJ1-1 | 14 | TRBV5-1 | CASSLTGVNTEAFF
TRBJ2-5 | 12 | TRBV15 | CATGPSTETQYF
TRBJ1-1 | 13 | TRBV5-1 | CASSLVLNTEAFF
TRBJ2-3 | 16 | TRBV7-2 | CASRPTSRVGTDTQYF
TRBJ2-3 | 16 | TRBV14 | CASSPGLAGGQHTQYF
TRBJ1-2 | 14 | TRBV6-5 | CASSSTRANYGYTF
TRBJ2-5 | 15 | TRBV11-2 | CASSSRDRGWETQYF
TRBJ2-4 | 13 | TRBV28 | CASRRPRLDIQYF
TRBJ2-7 | 12 | TRBV30 | CAWSVLKGGPRF
TRBJ2-7 | 12 | TRBV6-5 | CATQPSSYEQYF
TRBJ2-1 | 15 | TRBV7-2 | CASSLAGGPVTEQFF
TRBJ2-7 | 14 | TRBV7-9 | CASTRQGAGYEQYF
TRBJ2-2 | 12 | TRBV30 | CAWSEGGAGLFF
TRBJ2-3 | 17 | TRBV11-2 | CASSLGGRSSSTDTQYF
TRBJ2-1 | 14 | TRBV29-1 | CSVEWRSSYNEQFF
TRBJ2-7 | 13 | TRBV7-9 | CASSRGGAYEQYF
TRBJ2-1 | 16 | TRBV7-2 | CASSRTVGDTYNEQFF
TRBJ2-2 | 15 | TRBV30 | CAWNPGLAADGELFF
TRBJ1-1 | 13 | TRBV30 | CAWKTGFGTEAFF
TRBJ2-1 | 13 | TRBV6-5 | CASRLTGAGAQFF
TRBJ1-2 | 12 | TRBV5-6 | CASSPPGEGYTF
TRBJ1-2 | 10 | TRBV20-1 | CSARLDGYTF
TRBJ2-7 | 14 | TRBV6-6 | CASSYDGTGYEQYF
TRBJ1-1 | 15 | TRBV30 | CAWSRGGGVNTEAFF
TRBJ2-7 | 13 | TRBV30 | CAWSDENAGEQYF
TRBJ1-1 | 12 | TRBV29-1 | CSAPQGNTEAFF
TRBJ2-5 | 12 | TRBV2 | CASSDPQETQYF
TRBJ2-7 | 13 | TRBV30 | CAWGWTGVNEQYF
TRBJ2-3 | 18 | TRBV28 | CASSSGLAGGPGTDTQYF
TRBJ2-5 | 13 | TRBV6-5 | CASSHNQEETQYF
TRBJ2-3 | 14 | TRBV30 | CAWSDGVGTDTQYF
TRBJ2-1 | 18 | TRBV19 | CASSIVATGRDSYNEQFF
TRBJ1-1 | 12 | TRBV29-1 | CSGHGTNTEAFF
TRBJ1-6 | 14 | TRBV13 | CASSTRDGNSPLHF
TRBJ2-5 | 15 | TRBV19 | CASSITPRGSETQYF
TRBJ2-3 | 14 | TRBV30 | CAWSGGDSTDTQYF
TRBJ2-3 | 16 | TRBV5-1 | CASSLDGVRLWDTQYF
TRBJ1-1 | 16 | TRBV7-9 | CASSTTTAEMNTEAFF
TRBJ2-3 | 15 | TRBV30 | CAWTHGTGVADTQYF
TRBJ1-1 | 14 | TRBV10-3 | CAISDPGLGSEAFF
TRBJ1-2 | 15 | TRBV5-6 | CASSLGRTPNYGYTF
TRBJ2-7 | 15 | TRBV5-6 | CASSFGTGGTYEQYF
TRBJ1-1 | 12 | TRBV9 | CASSTGNTEAFF
TRBJ1-2 | 13 | TRBV29-1 | CSLTEPNVNGYTF
TRBJ1-2 | 14 | TRBV29-1 | CSVEERLQGNGYTF
TRBJ2-7 | 11 | TRBV5-1 | CASSLGAEQYF
TRBJ2-3 | 17 | TRBV7-3 | CASSSPRERGGTDTQYF
TRBJ2-7 | 15 | TRBV27 | CASSLGQGLYYEQYF